These 9 T cell receptor beta chains came from one sample sequenced in a study of T cells in Graves' hyperthyroidism and ophthalmopathy. Researchers took RNA transcripts and amplified the TCR beta CDR3 regions from them. HTBI primers were the set used in a first-round RT-PCR of the TCR CDR3. TCRdb analysed the multiplex PCR reads with MiXCR anew, one entry per CDR3 protein. The table records around 420,000 distinct CDR3 sequences, around 15% of them present only once. Input material: blood. These receptors were collected from a woman aged 18-30 years with Graves' hyperthyroidism.

This clonotype was detected many times. This rearrangement joins TRBV12-3 or TRBV12-4 to TRBJ2-1, with 11 nucleotides matching TRBD2. This CDR3 is built from 15 residues. After removal of 8 bases from V and 7 bases from J, the junction contained 10 bases not matched to a gene. The CDR3 spells CASGGTSGLLNEQFF. The DNA for the CDR3 is TGTGCCAGCGGGGGGACTAGCGGACTTCTTAATGAGCAGTTCTTC.

This clonotype occurred many times. This chain joins TRBV6-1 and TRBJ1-1; D might be TRBD1 (5 bases). CDR3 size: 13 residues. V gave up 6 bases and J gave up 6 bases, with 14 bases separating them. CDR1 MNHNS and CDR2 SASEGT come from the germline V gene. The CDR3: CASSSDIPAEAFF. CDR3 in DNA: TGTGCCAGCAGCTCGGACATTCCCGCTGAAGCTTTCTTT.

This clonotype was seen many times. The V and J genes are TRBV5-1 and TRBJ2-7; TRBD2 matches 10 bases. CDR1 SGHRS and CDR2 YFSETQ come from the germline V gene. This CDR3 contains 15 residues. After removal of 8 bases from V and 2 bases from J, the junction contained 10 bases not matched to a gene. In DNA form, the CDR3 reads TGCGCCAGGGGCTTAATGGGGACTAGCGCCTACGAGCAGTACTTC. It specifies CARGLMGTSAYEQYF.

In this sample, this clonotype turned up many times. This chain uses TRBV11-2 with TRBJ2-5; 16 bases align to TRBD2. J was trimmed by 6 bases and V by 5 bases; bases with no gene match: 21. Germline V gene sequence: CDR1 SGHAT, CDR2 FQNNGV. This CDR3 is built from 21 residues. The CDR3 region has the DNA TGTGCCAGCAGCCACTTTGGGGGGACTAGCGGGAGGGCCCCCCTTCACCAGACCCAGTACTTC. This translates into CASSHFGGTSGRAPLHQTQYF.

This clonotype was picked up many times. The V and J genes are TRBV5-4 and TRBJ2-1, with TRBD2 as a possible D gene (5 bases). Germline values: CDR1 SGHNT, CDR2 YYREEE (reference sequence). V shed 4 bases and J shed 5 bases, with 16 bases lying between them. This CDR3 region has 15 residues. The DNA for the CDR3 is TGTGCCAGCAGCCCTGGTGGAAGCGGTCACAATGAGCAGTTCTTC. Translating it yields CASSPGGSGHNEQFF.

This clonotype appeared many times. This chain links TRBV4-1 with TRBJ2-3; 7 bases align to TRBD2. V trimming: 0 bases; J trimming: 4 bases; junction bases outside the gene matches: 10. The length of the CDR3 is 17 residues. Germline V gene sequence: CDR1 MGHRA, CDR2 YSYEKL. Written as DNA, the CDR3 is TGCGCCAGCAGCCAAGAAGGGCGGGAGCAGGTGGCAGATACGCAGTATTTT. It is translated as CASSQEGREQVADTQYF.

In this sample, this clonotype turned up many times. The gene calls are TRBV6-1 and TRBJ1-1, with no clear D. Trimming pared 5 bases from V and 4 bases from J, leaving 14 bases between. Germline V gene sequence: CDR1 MNHNS, CDR2 SASEGT. The CDR3 has 14 residues. CDR3 sequence: CASSYVFRGTEAFF. The CDR3 nucleotides are TGTGCCAGCAGTTACGTTTTCCGAGGCACTGAAGCTTTCTTT.

The J gene is TRBJ2-7, the V gene TRBV4-3; TRBD1 matches at 7 bases. The germline V gene encodes CDR1 LGHNA and CDR2 YSLEER. V dropped 3 bases and J dropped 1; count of bases not matched to a gene: 6. CDR3 size: 15 residues. The DNA of the CDR3 is TGCGCCAGCAGCCACCAGAGACAGGGATCCTACGAGCAGTACTTC. Amino acid sequence: CASSHQRQGSYEQYF.

This clonotype was counted between two and nine times. J is TRBJ2-6 and V is TRBV7-9; D gene ambiguous. Trimming pared 10 bases from V and 4 bases from J, leaving 14 bases between. The V gene's germline CDR1 is SEHNR and CDR2 FQNEAQ (reference sequence). The CDR3 is made up of 14 amino acids. The CDR3 loop is CATGVLVGANVLTF. The DNA for the CDR3 is TGTGCCACCGGAGTTTTGGTCGGGGCCAACGTCCTGACTTTC.